Listed here are 10 T cell receptor beta chains from one sample, sequenced in a study of T cell responses to AZD1222 COVID-19 vaccine. TCRdb's table, derived via immunoSEQ multiplex PCR, lists solely in-frame clones and lacks some. The profile shows about 180,000 clones, roughly 91% of them singletons. The sample here was peripheral blood, taken 28 days after the second dose of the MenACWY control vaccine. Every receptor here comes from an adult who received the MenACWY meningococcal vaccine as a control.

CDR3 sequence reads: CSALGGTEAFF. CDR3 bases: TGCAGTGCTTTAGGGGGGACTGAAGCTTTCTTT. This chain links TRBV20-1 with TRBJ1-1, with D maybe TRBD1 (6 bases). In germline, CDR1 is DFQATT, CDR2 SNEGSKA (reference sequence). The CDR3 has 11 amino acids. V gave up 5 bases and J gave up 5 bases, with 9 bases separating them.

The chain is built from TRBV30 and TRBJ2-7; TRBD1 matches at 9 bases. Germline CDR1 reads GTSNPN; CDR2 reads SVGIG (reference sequence). The CDR3 loop spans 17 amino acids. V lost 3 bases, J lost 1 base, and 13 bases stayed unmatched. CDR3 nucleotides: TGTGCCTGGAGCCCTCCCCAACGACAGGGGGTTTCCTACGAGCAGTACTTC. It is translated as CAWSPPQRQGVSYEQYF.

The CDR3 DNA sequence: TGCGCCAGCAGCCTACCCGGGAAGCTATATGGCTACACCTTC. Translating it yields CASSLPGKLYGYTF. The chain carries TRBV10-1 and TRBJ1-2; D gene ambiguous. Germline CDR1 reads WNHNN; CDR2 reads SYGVQD (reference sequence). The CDR3 length is 14 residues. Trimming shortened V by 6 bases and J by 5 bases, and 16 bases separated the two germline ends.

V is TRBV5-1 and J is TRBJ1-2, with D uncertain. CDR1 is SGHRS and CDR2 is YFSETQ in the germline V gene. The ends were cut back, 4 bases at V and 4 bases at J, with 11 bases in the middle. This CDR3 is built from 13 residues. The CDR3 DNA sequence: TGCGCCAGCAGCGGTCTCGACACCTATGGCTACACCTTC. Its protein is CASSGLDTYGYTF.

This rearrangement joins TRBV28 to TRBJ1-1; unclear D gene. The germline V gene has CDR1 MDHEN and CDR2 SYDVKM. Trimming stripped 3 bases from V and 1 base from J, with 6 bases between. CDR3 length: 13 residues. In DNA, the CDR3 is TGTGCCAGCAGTTTCCGGAGGAACACTGAAGCTTTCTTT. Protein: CASSFRRNTEAFF. Full variable domain (rest looked up from reference TRBV28 and TRBJ1-1): DVKVTQSSRYLVKRTGEKVFLECVQDMDHENMFWYRQDPGLGLRLIYFSYDVKMKEKGDIPEGYSVSREKKERFSLILESASTNQTSMYLCASSFRRNTEAFFGQGTRLTVV.

V gene TRBV28 combines with J gene TRBJ1-2; no firm D call. Germline V gene sequence: CDR1 MDHEN, CDR2 SYDVKM. This CDR3 has 13 residues. Trimming took 4 bases from V and 3 from J, leaving 9 bases between them. In nucleotides, the CDR3 is TGTGCCAGCAGTTCCTCGACGGACTATGGCTACACCTTC. Its protein is CASSSSTDYGYTF.

CDR3 amino acids: CASRGQSNQPQHF. The CDR3 DNA follows: TGTGCCAGCAGAGGACAGAGCAATCAGCCCCAGCATTTT. This chain uses TRBV2 with TRBJ1-5; D may be TRBD1 (6 bases). CDR3 size: 13 residues. V lost 6 bases and J 1 base, leaving 7 bases between the germline ends. Germline V gene data show CDR1 as SNHLY and CDR2 as FYNNEI.

This chain uses TRBV7-6 with TRBJ1-4; 10 bases are a match to TRBD1. Germline lookup yields CDR1 SGHVS and CDR2 FNYEAQ. The trim removed 4 bases at V and 9 bases at J, leaving 11 bases unmatched. This CDR3 comprises 16 residues. This CDR3 is CASSSDFLGQGKKLFF. The CDR3 coding sequence is TGTGCCAGCAGCTCCGACTTTTTGGGACAGGGGAAAAAACTGTTTTTT.

This chain joins TRBV29-1 and TRBJ1-5; TRBD1 might be the D (5 bases). V lost 4 bases, J lost 3 bases, and 10 bases lay in between. CDR1 is SQVTM and CDR2 is ANQGSEA in the germline V gene. The CDR3 sequence is 13 residues long. CDR3 nucleotides: TGCAGCGTTGCCAGGGATGTCAATCAGCCCCAGCATTTT. Its protein is CSVARDVNQPQHF.

This chain connects TRBV30 to TRBJ1-6, with D perhaps TRBD1 (6 bases). Germline loops: CDR1 GTSNPN, CDR2 SVGIG (reference sequence). The V gene lost 2 bases and the J gene lost 10 bases, with 12 bases spanning the gap. The CDR3 sequence is 13 residues long. CDR3 in DNA: TGTGCCTGGAGTCTCCAGGGGAGATCACCCCTCCACTTT. This translates into CAWSLQGRSPLHF.